These 19 T cell receptor beta chains came from one sample sequenced in a study of beta chain features in type 1 diabetes. cDNA synthesis used the whole RNA isolate, giving expressed TCRB sequences. The repertoire was sequenced with immunoSEQ multiplex PCR; TCRdb's copy has only in-frame clones and lacks some. The sample has 850,000 to 900,000 clones, about 17% seen once. The material sequenced was naive CD4+ T cells from blood. These receptors originate from a young woman in good health.

In regard to this clone: Other DNA variants within this sample encode the same CDR3. The chain is built from TRBV28 and TRBJ2-7, with 11 bases fitting TRBD2. The germline V gene encodes CDR1 MDHEN and CDR2 SYDVKM. CDR3 size: 15 residues. J gave up 2 bases and V 6 bases, and 6 bases lay outside the gene matches. In DNA, the CDR3 is TGTGCCAGCAGCCCCGGGACTAGCGGAACCTACGAGCAGTACTTC. This encodes CASSPGTSGTYEQYF. Looking up the rest from reference TRBV28 and TRBJ2-7 gives the full variable domain: DVKVTQSSRYLVKRTGEKVFLECVQDMDHENMFWYRQDPGLGLRLIYFSYDVKMKEKGDIPEGYSVSREKKERFSLILESASTNQTSMYLCASSPGTSGTYEQYFGPGTRLTVT.

V is TRBV4-1 and J is TRBJ2-7, with 9 nucleotides matching TRBD1. Germline V gene lookup returns CDR1 MGHRA and CDR2 YSYEKL. V shed 4 bases and J 4 bases; nucleotides not matched to a gene: 23. This CDR3 is 20 amino acids long. The CDR3 region is CASSLQSPGQGRLGLYEQYF. The CDR3 region has the DNA TGCGCCAGCAGCCTCCAAAGCCCGGGACAGGGTCGACTCGGGCTGTACGAGCAGTACTTC.

The table lists this clone with a few counts. This chain uses TRBV2 with TRBJ1-5; D is unresolved. Trimming stripped 7 bases from V and 4 bases from J, with 14 bases between. Germline loops: CDR1 SNHLY, CDR2 FYNNEI. There are 14 residues in the CDR3. CDR3 in DNA: TGTGCCAGCACGCGGACGGAAAGTAATCAGCCCCAGCATTTT. Encoded protein: CASTRTESNQPQHF.

The V gene is TRBV25-1, the J gene TRBJ2-1; the D gene could be TRBD1 or TRBD2 (5 bases each). Germline lookup yields CDR1 MGHDK and CDR2 SYGVNS. Trimming removed 3 bases from V and 3 bases from J, with 15 bases in between. CDR3 length: 16 residues. In DNA, the CDR3 is TGTGCCAGCAGTGACGCAACGGGACGAAACTACAATGAGCAGTTCTTC. It is translated as CASSDATGRNYNEQFF.

This rearrangement joins TRBV6-1 to TRBJ2-3, with D perhaps TRBD2 (5 bases). Germline assignment: CDR1 MNHNS and CDR2 SASEGT. Trimming took off 8 bases at V and 1 base at J, with 10 bases between the two ends. The CDR3 extends over 13 amino acids. CDR3 amino acids: CASFRAGTDTQYF. In DNA, the CDR3 is TGTGCCAGCTTTAGAGCGGGCACAGATACGCAGTATTTT.

V and J are TRBV7-9 and TRBJ2-3; 7 bases map to TRBD1. Per the germline V gene, CDR1 is SEHNR and CDR2 is FQNEAQ (reference sequence). With V trimmed by 3 bases and J by 2 bases, 5 bases remained unmatched. This CDR3 is 15 amino acids long. For the CDR3, the DNA is TGTGCCAGCAGCTTGTATGGACAGGACACAGATACGCAGTATTTT. Encoded protein: CASSLYGQDTDTQYF.

V is TRBV10-3 and J is TRBJ2-7, with D maybe TRBD2 (6 bases). The germline V gene has CDR1 ENHRY and CDR2 SYGVKD. The CDR3 totals 15 residues. Trimming stripped 2 bases from V and 1 base from J, with 12 bases between. CDR3 DNA sequence: TGTGCCATCAGTGAGGAGGGAGGCTATTCCTACGAGCAGTACTTC. It translates to CAISEEGGYSYEQYF.

This rearrangement joins TRBV28 to TRBJ2-5; tentatively, D is TRBD1 or TRBD2 (5 bases each). This CDR3 has 13 residues. V lost 9 bases and J 3 bases, leaving 14 bases between the germline ends. The germline gives CDR1 MDHEN, CDR2 SYDVKM. CDR3 sequence reads: CASAGWGKETQYF. The CDR3 nucleotides are TGTGCCAGTGCGGGTTGGGGGAAAGAGACCCAGTACTTC.

The V gene is TRBV18, the J gene TRBJ2-1; D is ambiguous. The V gene lost 0 bases and the J gene lost 9 bases, with 15 bases spanning the gap. The germline V gene has CDR1 KGHSH and CDR2 LQKENI. This CDR3 is 15 amino acids long. The CDR3 nucleotides are TGTGCCAGCTCACCACCCTCTCTCCCCACAAGTGAGCAGTTCTTC. Its protein product is CASSPPSLPTSEQFF.

This clone appeared a few times. V and J are TRBV7-9 and TRBJ2-5; D not certain. V lost 3 bases to trimming and J lost 2 bases, with 13 bases between them. CDR1 is SEHNR and CDR2 is FQNEAQ in the germline V gene (reference sequence). The CDR3 runs to 15 residues. The CDR3 loop reads CASSFAAIKQETQYF. The CDR3 nucleotides are TGTGCCAGCAGCTTTGCCGCGATTAAGCAAGAGACCCAGTACTTC.

The J gene is TRBJ2-7, the V gene TRBV5-6; TRBD2 is a possible D gene (5 bases). Looked up from germline, CDR1 is SGHDT and CDR2 is YYEEEE. Trimming removed 4 bases at V and 0 bases at J, with 11 bases between. This CDR3 is built from 14 residues. CDR3 protein: CASSQRISSYEQYF. The CDR3 coding sequence is TGTGCCAGCAGCCAGCGGATTTCCTCCTACGAGCAGTACTTC.

This clone was observed a few times. This chain joins TRBV5-6 and TRBJ2-5; 9 bases fit TRBD2. The length of the CDR3 is 15 residues. Trimming removed 1 base from V and 6 bases from J; junction bases left unmatched: 7. Germline V gene lookup returns CDR1 SGHDT and CDR2 YYEEEE. DNA of the CDR3: TGTGCCAGCAGCTTGAAGATTAGCGGGAGTAAGACCCAGTACTTC. This encodes CASSLKISGSKTQYF.

The CDR3 region has the DNA TGTGCCAGCAGTTTATCGACTCGGGCTGGGGCCAACGTCCTGACTTTC. This codes for CASSLSTRAGANVLTF. This sequence joins TRBV28 and TRBJ2-6, with D uncertain. The CDR3 runs to 16 residues. The V gene's germline CDR1 is MDHEN and CDR2 SYDVKM. V was trimmed by 1 base and J by 2 bases, leaving 9 bases between them.

This clone turned up a few times. The rearrangement uses TRBV28 and TRBJ2-2, with D possibly TRBD2 on 6 matching bases. V lost 4 bases, J lost 4 bases, and 13 bases lay in between. The CDR3 covers 15 residues. Germline CDR1 reads MDHEN; CDR2 reads SYDVKM. Here the CDR3 DNA reads TGTGCCAGCAGTTCACCCGGGACTTCCACCGGGGAGCTGTTTTTT. Protein sequence: CASSSPGTSTGELFF.

This clone occurred a few times. This chain joins TRBV6-1 and TRBJ1-2; a weak D match, TRBD1 (5 bases). Germline CDR1 is MNHNS and CDR2 is SASEGT. V lost 10 bases and J lost 3, with 18 bases in between. This CDR3 is 14 amino acids long. This chain's CDR3 is CATSIGGTDYGYTF. The CDR3 DNA follows: TGTGCCACCTCTATCGGTGGGACCGACTATGGCTACACCTTC.

The V call is TRBV30, the J call TRBJ1-1; no clear D. CDR1 is GTSNPN, CDR2 SVGIG, per germline (reference sequence). V lost 3 bases to trimming and J lost 5 bases, with 13 bases between them. The CDR3 is 13 amino acids. The CDR3 bases are TGTGCCTGGAGATTGGGAGTTGGGACTGAAGCTTTCTTT. It yields the protein CAWRLGVGTEAFF.

This clone has a handful of counts. The gene calls are TRBV7-2 and TRBJ2-3; possibly TRBD1 for D (6 bases). Deletions cut 2 bases from V and 2 bases from J, with 14 bases between. The CDR3 runs to 16 residues. CDR1 SGHTA and CDR2 FQGNSA come from the germline V gene. Here the CDR3 reads CASSLWFQGNTDTQYF. The CDR3 nucleotides are TGTGCCAGCAGCTTATGGTTCCAGGGGAACACAGATACGCAGTATTTT.

The chain employs TRBV25-1 and TRBJ1-3, with D tentatively TRBD1 (5 bases). Trimming removed 2 bases from V and 0 bases from J, with 14 bases in between. There are 17 residues in the CDR3. In germline, CDR1 is MGHDK, CDR2 SYGVNS. The CDR3 sequence: CASSEPDTTISGNTIYF. In DNA, the CDR3 is TGTGCCAGCAGTGAACCGGACACTACAATCTCTGGAAACACCATATATTTT.

This clone was seen only once. The chain recombines TRBV10-3 with TRBJ2-1; D may be TRBD2 (6 bases). The CDR3 totals 15 residues. CDR1 and CDR2 (germline): ENHRY, SYGVKD. Between the trimmed V and J ends, which lost 8 bases and 1 base, there was a span of 15 bases. CDR3 region: CAIGAGWGSYNEQFF. The CDR3 coding sequence is TGTGCCATCGGTGCGGGATGGGGGTCCTACAATGAGCAGTTCTTC.